This T cell receptor beta chain is drawn from a study of molecular identifiers for immune sequencing clone quantification. The CDR3 runs 14 residues. V gave up 0 bases and J gave up 6 bases, with 13 bases separating them. CDR1 SGHRS and CDR2 YFSETQ come from the germline V gene. There are many counts of this clonotype. TCRdb re-called the PCR reads through MiXCR, storing one row per CDR3 protein. The sample records under 650,000 distinct CDR3 sequences, nearly 20% being singletons. The receptor comes from a human donor in good health. Some libraries in this study had Jurkat cell RNA spiked in. Material: naive CD8+ T cells from blood, with Jurkat cell RNA spiked in. Described subset: FACS-sorted CD8+CD4-CCR7+CD45RA+ naive T cells. The rearrangement joins TRBV5-1 to TRBJ2-7, with a tentative D call TRBD1 (7 bases). CDR3 sequence reads: CASSLDGGGFEQYF. The CDR3 DNA reads as TGCGCCAGCAGCTTGGATGGAGGGGGCTTCGAGCAGTACTTC.